The 7 T cell receptor beta chains below were found in one sample sequenced in a study of blood T cells in healthy people across ages. PCR was performed a second time for about 6 to 11 cycles using a sample-barcoded 5' primer and a J-beta primer mix. A single record per CDR3 protein comes from TCRdb applying MiXCR to the 5' RACE reads. The sample has some 760,000 distinct CDR3 sequences, approximately 25% seen once. This sample also belongs to another study, concerning T cells of mothers and their children.

Sequenced: blood. The receptors come from a boy between 10 and 17 years old in good health.

In this sample, this clonotype turned up a few times. The rearrangement joins TRBV29-1 to TRBJ2-1, with a possible D match to TRBD1 (5 bases). The CDR3 has 16 residues. The V gene's germline CDR1 is SQVTM and CDR2 ANQGSEA. The germline V and J ends were trimmed by 5 bases and 7 bases, with 24 bases remaining between them. The CDR3 sequence: CSVQSGRLLDWNEQFF. The DNA of the CDR3 is TGCAGCGTTCAATCAGGGCGCCTCCTTGATTGGAATGAGCAGTTCTTC.

V gene TRBV9 combines with J gene TRBJ2-1; 12 nucleotides match TRBD2. V dropped 0 bases and J dropped 1; count of bases not matched to a gene: 2. CDR1 and CDR2 from the germline V gene are SGDLS and YYNGEE. The CDR3 extends over 17 amino acids. The CDR3 DNA reads as TGTGCCAGCAGCGTAGGTGGACTAGCGGGATCCTACAATGAGCAGTTCTTC. Amino acids: CASSVGGLAGSYNEQFF.

This clonotype has only a few counts. The chain uses TRBV6-5 and TRBJ2-3; 11 nucleotides match TRBD2. Germline values: CDR1 MNHEY, CDR2 SVGAGI. V trimming: 5 bases; J trimming: 0 bases; junction bases outside the gene matches: 10. This CDR3 has 18 residues. Written as DNA, the CDR3 is TGTGCCAGCAGTAACCCGGGACTAGCGGTTTCTAGCACAGATACGCAGTATTTT. Translating it yields CASSNPGLAVSSTDTQYF.

The table lists this clonotype with a few counts. The CDR3 bases are TGTGCCAGCAGCCAGGGAGGGGGGCGGACTGAAGCTTTCTTT. Protein product: CASSQGGGRTEAFF. The chain joins TRBV7-2 to TRBJ1-1, with D possibly TRBD1 on 6 matching bases. This CDR3 has 14 amino acids. V was shortened by 5 bases and J by 5 bases, with 15 bases between the two germline ends. In germline, CDR1 is SGHTA, CDR2 FQGNSA.

The sample holds many counts of this clonotype. V usage is TRBV29-1 and J usage is TRBJ2-1; D perhaps matches TRBD2 (5 bases). The CDR3 runs 14 residues. CDR1 and CDR2 (germline): SQVTM, ANQGSEA. Trimming removed 3 bases at V and 5 bases at J, with 14 bases between. CDR3 residues: CSVERRTANNEQFF. As DNA, the CDR3 is TGCAGCGTTGAGCGGAGGACTGCAAACAATGAGCAGTTCTTC.

This chain connects TRBV5-8 to TRBJ2-1; 14 positions agree with TRBD2. There are 19 residues in the CDR3. V lost 4 bases and J lost 0; bases outside the gene matches: 9. Germline V gene sequence: CDR1 SGHTS, CDR2 YDEGEE. CDR3 sequence (DNA): TGTGCCAGCAGCGCACGCGGACTAGCGGGGGGCAGCTCCTACAATGAGCAGTTCTTC. This sequence encodes CASSARGLAGGSSYNEQFF.

The table lists this clonotype with a count of one. The chain combines TRBV15 with TRBJ2-1; the match to TRBD2 covers 8 bases. The better agreement between TRBJ2-5 and the DNA end casts doubt on the J call. This CDR3 comprises 15 residues. Germline CDR1 is LNHNV and CDR2 is YYDKDF (reference sequence). In DNA form, the CDR3 reads TGTGCCACCAGCAGAGAGGGGCTAGCGGGAGAGACCCAGTACTTC. Translating gives CATSREGLAGETQYF.